This TCR beta chain originates from a study of blood T cell repertoires in COVID-19. Study-wide background: Spain, Italy and the United States supplied samples that represented acute and convalescent COVID-19. PBMCs, B-cell-depleted T cells, or T cells were the source of the cDNA or gDNA that made up the material.

The age range of participants was 18 to 89 years, with residence in more than 20 US areas. Recovered status applied to Cohort 3 donors who had two consecutive negative PCRs. It also applied to those with clearance or with symptom resolution. V lost 0 bases to trimming and J lost 0 bases, with 7 bases between them. The CDR3 has 14 amino acids. Germline-derived CDR1 and CDR2 are SGHDT and YYEEEE. Method: immunoSEQ multiplex PCR; TCRdb's copy keeps in-frame clones and lacks some. The sample records 150,000 to 200,000 clones, approximately 87% being singletons. J is TRBJ2-7 and V is TRBV5-6; D not certain. Sequencing was carried out using PBMCs or T cells enriched from blood (not recorded which). The source of this sequence is a woman aged 45-65 years who had recovered from COVID-19. In DNA, the CDR3 is TGTGCCAGCAGCTTGGCCCTCAGCTCCTACGAGCAGTACTTC. It yields the protein CASSLALSSYEQYF.